This T cell receptor beta chain originates from a study of Graves' ophthalmopathy and Graves' hyperthyroidism. Study-level points and caveats: Thyroid clonotypes that were expanded above 0.001 frequency mostly also appeared in blood.

Clinical symptoms, serum thyroxine, TRAb, thyroid ultrasound and orbital computed tomography determined diagnosis. This clonotype has at least ten counts. Its antigen remains unknown. Scientists amplified the TCR beta CDR3 regions from RNA transcripts. HTBI primers served in a first-round RT-PCR, which a second-round multiplex PCR followed. TCRdb redid the calling of the multiplex PCR reads with MiXCR, one entry per CDR3 protein. The repertoire holds fewer than 400,000 distinct CDR3 sequences, with around 16% as singletons. There are 14 residues in the CDR3. Looked up from germline, CDR1 is SGHAT and CDR2 is FQNNGV. The ends were cut back, 2 bases at V and 8 bases at J, with 15 bases in the middle.

The source is a woman aged 18-35 years with Graves' ophthalmopathy. The sequenced material came from peripheral blood. This chain links TRBV11-2 with TRBJ1-2, with D unclear. CDR3 sequence (DNA): TGTGCCAGCAGCTTAAATCCGGGAACTGGCGGCTACACCTTC. As protein: CASSLNPGTGGYTF.